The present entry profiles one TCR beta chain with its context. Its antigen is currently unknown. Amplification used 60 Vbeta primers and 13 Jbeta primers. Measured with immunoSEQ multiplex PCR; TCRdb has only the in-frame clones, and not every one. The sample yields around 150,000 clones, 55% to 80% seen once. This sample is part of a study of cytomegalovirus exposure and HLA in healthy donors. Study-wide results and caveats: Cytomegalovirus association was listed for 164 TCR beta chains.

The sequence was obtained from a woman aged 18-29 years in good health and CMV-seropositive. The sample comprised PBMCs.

The CDR3 protein is CASSYTRGVSTDTQYF. CDR3 in DNA: TGTGCCAGCAGTTACACACGGGGGGTAAGCACAGATACGCAGTATTTT. The V and J genes are TRBV6-5 and TRBJ2-3; TRBD2 agrees at 7 bases. Per germline, CDR1 MNHEY and CDR2 SVGAGI. The CDR3 has 16 amino acids. The junction had 5 bases not matched to a gene; V was cut back by 2 bases and J by 0 bases.